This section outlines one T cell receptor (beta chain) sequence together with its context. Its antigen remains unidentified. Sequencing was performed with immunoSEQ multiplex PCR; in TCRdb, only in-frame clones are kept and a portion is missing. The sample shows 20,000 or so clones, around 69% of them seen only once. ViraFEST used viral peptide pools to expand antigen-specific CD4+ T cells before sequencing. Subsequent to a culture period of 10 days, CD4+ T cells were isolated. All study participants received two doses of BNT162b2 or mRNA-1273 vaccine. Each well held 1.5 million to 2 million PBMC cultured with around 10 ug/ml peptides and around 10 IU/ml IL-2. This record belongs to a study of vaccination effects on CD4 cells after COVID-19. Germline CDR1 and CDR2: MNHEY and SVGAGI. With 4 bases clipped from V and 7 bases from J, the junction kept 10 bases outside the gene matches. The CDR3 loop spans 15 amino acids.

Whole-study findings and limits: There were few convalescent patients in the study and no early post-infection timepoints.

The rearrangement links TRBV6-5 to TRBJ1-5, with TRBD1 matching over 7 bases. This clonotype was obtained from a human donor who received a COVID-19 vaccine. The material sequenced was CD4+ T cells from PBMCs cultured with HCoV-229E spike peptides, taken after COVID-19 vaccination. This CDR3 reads CASSSYGQVRQPQHF. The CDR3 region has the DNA TGTGCCAGCAGTTCCTACGGACAGGTCCGGCAGCCCCAGCATTTT.